This TCR beta chain was identified during a study of cytomegalovirus exposure and HLA in healthy donors. PCR used 60 Vbeta primers and 13 Jbeta primers. Some clones are missing from TCRdb's copy, which holds only in-frame ones; the method was immunoSEQ multiplex PCR. The sample holds around 210,000 clones; around four fifths are singletons and the top ten take 2.7%. For this clone: Other DNA variants within this sample encode the same CDR3.

The CDR3 contains 16 residues. Germline CDR1 reads SGHRS; CDR2 reads YFSETQ. Trimming took 0 bases from V and 2 from J; bases not matched to a gene: 2. This sequence originates from a woman in her forties in good health and CMV-seronegative. The chain employs TRBV5-1 and TRBJ2-1; 10 nucleotides align to TRBD2. Sequencing was done on a sample of PBMCs. The CDR3 protein is CASSLGLAGAYNEQFF. The DNA for the CDR3 is TGCGCCAGCAGCTTGGGGCTAGCGGGAGCCTACAATGAGCAGTTCTTC.